The clone carrying this T cell receptor (beta chain) was recorded a few times. A single record per CDR3 protein comes from TCRdb applying MiXCR to the RT-PCR reads. The sample gives 650,000 to 700,000 distinct CDR3 sequences, around a sixth of which show up once; about 9.9% is in the top ten. This sample is part of a study of response to subunit inactivated influenza vaccine. V gave up 6 bases and J gave up 3 bases, with 8 bases separating them. CDR3 size: 13 residues. The germline V gene encodes CDR1 SNHLY and CDR2 FYNNEI. The clonotype originates from a man between 50 and 59 years old who received an inactivated influenza vaccine. The chain links TRBV2 to TRBJ2-2; unclear D gene. The material was PBMCs from blood, obtained 11 to 12 days after vaccination. The CDR3 spells CASRRRDTGELFF. DNA for the CDR3: TGTGCCAGCAGGCGCCGGGACACCGGGGAGCTGTTTTTT.